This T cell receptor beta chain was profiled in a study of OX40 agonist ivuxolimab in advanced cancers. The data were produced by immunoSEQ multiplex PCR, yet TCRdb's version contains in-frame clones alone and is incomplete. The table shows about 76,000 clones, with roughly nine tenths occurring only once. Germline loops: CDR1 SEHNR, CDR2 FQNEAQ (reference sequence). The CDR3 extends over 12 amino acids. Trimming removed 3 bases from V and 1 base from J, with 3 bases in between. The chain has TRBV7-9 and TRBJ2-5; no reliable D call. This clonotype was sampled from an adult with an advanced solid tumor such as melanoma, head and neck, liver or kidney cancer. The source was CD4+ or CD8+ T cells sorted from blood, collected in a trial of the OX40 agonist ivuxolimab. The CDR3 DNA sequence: TGTGCCAGCAGCTTTTTCCAAGAGACCCAGTACTTC. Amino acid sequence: CASSFFQETQYF.